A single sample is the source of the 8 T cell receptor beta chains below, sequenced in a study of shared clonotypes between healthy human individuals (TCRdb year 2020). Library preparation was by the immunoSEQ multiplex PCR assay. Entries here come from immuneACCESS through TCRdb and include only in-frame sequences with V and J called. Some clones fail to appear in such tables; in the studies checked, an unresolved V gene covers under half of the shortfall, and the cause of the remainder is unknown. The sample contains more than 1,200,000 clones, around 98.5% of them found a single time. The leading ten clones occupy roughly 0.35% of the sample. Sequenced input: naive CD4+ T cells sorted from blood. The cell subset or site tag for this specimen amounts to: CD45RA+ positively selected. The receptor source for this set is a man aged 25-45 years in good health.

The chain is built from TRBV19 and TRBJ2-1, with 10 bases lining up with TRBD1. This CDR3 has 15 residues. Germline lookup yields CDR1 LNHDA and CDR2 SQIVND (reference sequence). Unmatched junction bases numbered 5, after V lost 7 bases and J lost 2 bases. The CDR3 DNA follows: TGTGCCAGTACTTACGGGACAGGGGCCTACAATGAGCAGTTCTTC. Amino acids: CASTYGTGAYNEQFF.

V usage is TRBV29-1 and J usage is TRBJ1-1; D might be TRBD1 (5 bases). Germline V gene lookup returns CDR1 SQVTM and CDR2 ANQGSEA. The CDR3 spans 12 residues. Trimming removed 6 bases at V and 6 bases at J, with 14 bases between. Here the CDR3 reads CSVIGVKAEAFF. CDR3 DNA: TGCAGCGTCATAGGGGTGAAGGCTGAAGCTTTCTTT.

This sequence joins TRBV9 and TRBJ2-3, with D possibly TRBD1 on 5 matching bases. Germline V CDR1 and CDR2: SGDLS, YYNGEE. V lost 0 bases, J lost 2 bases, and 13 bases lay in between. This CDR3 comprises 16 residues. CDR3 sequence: CASSVGDSQNTDTQYF. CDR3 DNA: TGTGCCAGCAGCGTAGGTGACAGCCAAAACACAGATACGCAGTATTTT.

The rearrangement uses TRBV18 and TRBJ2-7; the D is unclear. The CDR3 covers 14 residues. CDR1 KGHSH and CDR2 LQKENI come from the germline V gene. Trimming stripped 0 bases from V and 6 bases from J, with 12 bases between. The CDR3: CASSPPHRSGEQYF. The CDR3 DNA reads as TGTGCCAGCTCACCACCCCATCGGTCCGGCGAGCAGTACTTC.

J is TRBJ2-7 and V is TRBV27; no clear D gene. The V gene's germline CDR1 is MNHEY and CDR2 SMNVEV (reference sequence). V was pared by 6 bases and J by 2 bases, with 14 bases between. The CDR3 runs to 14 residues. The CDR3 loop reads CASSLRVFAYEQYF. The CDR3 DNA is TGTGCCAGCAGCCTCCGGGTCTTCGCCTACGAGCAGTACTTC.

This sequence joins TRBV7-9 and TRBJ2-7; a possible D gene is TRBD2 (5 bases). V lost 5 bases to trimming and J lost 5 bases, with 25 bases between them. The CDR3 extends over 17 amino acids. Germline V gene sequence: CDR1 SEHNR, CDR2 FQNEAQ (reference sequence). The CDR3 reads CASSNLLSIKAGHEQYF. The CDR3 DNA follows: TGTGCCAGCAGCAATTTGCTGTCGATCAAGGCGGGTCACGAGCAGTACTTC.

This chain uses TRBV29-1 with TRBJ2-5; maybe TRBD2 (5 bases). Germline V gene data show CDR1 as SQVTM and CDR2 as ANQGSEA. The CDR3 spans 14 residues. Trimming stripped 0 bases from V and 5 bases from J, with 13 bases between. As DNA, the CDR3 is TGCAGCGTTGAAGATATTGAGGGTCGGGAGACCCAGTACTTC. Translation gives CSVEDIEGRETQYF.

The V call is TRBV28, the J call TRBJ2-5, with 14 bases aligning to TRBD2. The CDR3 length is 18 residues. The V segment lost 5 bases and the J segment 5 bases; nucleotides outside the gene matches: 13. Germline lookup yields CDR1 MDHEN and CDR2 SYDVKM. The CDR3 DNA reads TGTGCCAGCAGTCCCCGACTAGCGGGAGGGCTGGCGGCTGAGACCCAGTACTTC. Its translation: CASSPRLAGGLAAETQYF.